This TCR delta chain was sequenced in a study of delta chains in infants with herpesvirus infections. Study overall: Ugandan infants were followed prospectively from birth through primary CMV infection. A public fetal Vdelta1/Vgamma8 clonotype was sought in postnatally CMV-infected infants.

Notes on the study in general: Only the first time point after infection showed the public clonotype. Among 18 CMV-infected infants, several showed the public Vdelta1 clonotype.

Between the trimmed V and J ends, which lost 2 bases and 2 bases, there was a span of 15 bases. Germline V CDR1 and CDR2: TSWWSYY, QGS. The length of the CDR3 is 16 residues. Reverse transcription of PBMC RNA used primers specific for the gamma and delta chains. TCRdb fed the RT-PCR reads into CATT to redo clone calling. The table records about 3,300 delta-chain clones, 30% to 35% of them present only once. Regarding this clone: Its antigen is currently unknown.

This chain uses TRDV1 with TRDJ1; D not certain. The starting material was peripheral blood, obtained at time point 3 of longitudinal follow-up. This receptor was identified in a human donor who was a Ugandan infant, either HIV-exposed or HIV-unexposed (not recorded which). This CDR3 is CALGERCGVDTDKLIF. DNA for the CDR3: TGTGCTCTTGGGGAAAGATGCGGGGTGGATACCGATAAACTCATCTTT.